This T cell receptor (beta chain) was identified in a study of Ad26.COV2.S vaccination and SARS-CoV-2 variants. Whole-study results and caveats: Spike-specific TCR breadth was greater in vaccine than placebo recipients.

As to this clone: What it binds is unknown.

Treatment indicated: over 15 received Ad26.COV2.S at low or high dose, single or two shots; about five received placebo; per-sample allocation not given. It was on day 63 after the first vaccine or placebo injection that samples were taken. The data were produced by immunoSEQ multiplex PCR, yet TCRdb's version contains in-frame clones alone and is incomplete. The sample has 300,000 to 350,000 clones; 70% to 90% are singletons. From germline, CDR1 is SGHRS and CDR2 YFSETQ. The CDR3 extends over 15 amino acids. With V trimmed by 3 bases and J by 5 bases, 10 bases remained unmatched. The sequence came from a person between 18 and 59 years old who received the Ad26.COV2.S COVID-19 vaccine or a placebo. Sample: peripheral blood, taken in a trial of Ad26.COV2.S vaccine versus placebo. The rearrangement joins TRBV5-1 to TRBJ2-5; 7 bases fit TRBD2. The DNA for the CDR3 is TGCGCCAGCAGCTCCGGACTAGGTACGATGGAGACCCAGTACTTC. It translates to CASSSGLGTMETQYF.